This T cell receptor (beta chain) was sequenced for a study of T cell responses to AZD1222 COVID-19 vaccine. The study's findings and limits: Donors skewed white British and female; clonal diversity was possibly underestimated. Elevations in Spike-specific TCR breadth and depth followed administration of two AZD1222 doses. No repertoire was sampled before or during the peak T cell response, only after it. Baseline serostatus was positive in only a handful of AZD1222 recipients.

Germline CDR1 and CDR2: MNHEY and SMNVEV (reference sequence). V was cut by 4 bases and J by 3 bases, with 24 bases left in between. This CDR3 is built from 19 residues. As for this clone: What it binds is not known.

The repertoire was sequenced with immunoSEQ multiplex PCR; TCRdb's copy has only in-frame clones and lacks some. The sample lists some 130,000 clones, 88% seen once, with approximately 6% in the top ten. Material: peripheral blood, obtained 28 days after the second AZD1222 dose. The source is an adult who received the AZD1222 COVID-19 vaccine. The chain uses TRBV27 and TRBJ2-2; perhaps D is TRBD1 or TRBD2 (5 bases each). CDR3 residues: CASSSTGPFGAKDTGELFF. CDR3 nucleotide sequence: TGTGCCAGCAGTTCCACCGGCCCCTTCGGGGCCAAGGACACCGGGGAGCTGTTTTTT.